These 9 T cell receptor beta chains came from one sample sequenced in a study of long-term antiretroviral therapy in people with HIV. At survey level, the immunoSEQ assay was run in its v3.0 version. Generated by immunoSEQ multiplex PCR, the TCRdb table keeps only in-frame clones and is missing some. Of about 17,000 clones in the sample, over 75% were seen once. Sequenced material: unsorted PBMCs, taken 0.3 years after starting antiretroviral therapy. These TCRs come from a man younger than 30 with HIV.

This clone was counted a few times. CDR3 region: CASSLGDVKAFF. CDR3 DNA: TGTGCCAGCAGCCTAGGAGACGTGAAGGCTTTCTTT. V usage is TRBV7-9 and J usage is TRBJ1-1; the D is unclear. Germline V CDR1 and CDR2: SEHNR, FQNEAQ (reference sequence). This CDR3 has 12 amino acids. V was trimmed by 5 bases and J by 11 bases, leaving 15 bases between them.

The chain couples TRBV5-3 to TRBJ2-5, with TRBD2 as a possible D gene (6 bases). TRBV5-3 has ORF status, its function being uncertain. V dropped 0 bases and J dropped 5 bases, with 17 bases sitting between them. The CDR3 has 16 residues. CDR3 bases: TGTGCCAGAAGCTTGGGCGGTCCCGGGAGAGATGAGACCCAGTACTTC. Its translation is CARSLGGPGRDETQYF.

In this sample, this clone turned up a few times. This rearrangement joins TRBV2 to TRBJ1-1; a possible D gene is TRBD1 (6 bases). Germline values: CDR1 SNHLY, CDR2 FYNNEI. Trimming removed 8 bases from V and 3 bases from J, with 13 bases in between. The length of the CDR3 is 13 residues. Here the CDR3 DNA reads TGTGCCAGCTTTCCGGACAGCCACACTGAAGCTTTCTTT. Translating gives CASFPDSHTEAFF.

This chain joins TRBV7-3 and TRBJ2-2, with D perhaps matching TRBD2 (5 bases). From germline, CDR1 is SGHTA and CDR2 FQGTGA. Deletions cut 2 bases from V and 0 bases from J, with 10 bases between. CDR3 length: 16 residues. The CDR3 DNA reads TGTGCCAGCAGCTTATTATCGGGATCGAACACCGGGGAGCTGTTTTTT. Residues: CASSLLSGSNTGELFF.

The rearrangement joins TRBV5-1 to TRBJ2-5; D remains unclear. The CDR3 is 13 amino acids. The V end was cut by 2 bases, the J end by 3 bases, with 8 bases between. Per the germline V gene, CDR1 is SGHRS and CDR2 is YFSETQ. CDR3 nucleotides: TGCGCCAGCAGCTTCGGCAGCGAAGAGACCCAGTACTTC. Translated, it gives CASSFGSEETQYF.

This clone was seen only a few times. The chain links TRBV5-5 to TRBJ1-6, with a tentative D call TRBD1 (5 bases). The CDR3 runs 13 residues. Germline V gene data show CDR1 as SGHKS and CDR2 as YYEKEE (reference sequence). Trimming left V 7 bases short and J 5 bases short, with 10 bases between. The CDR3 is CASSGRDNSPLHF. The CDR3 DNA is TGTGCCAGCTCAGGCAGGGATAATTCACCCCTCCACTTT.

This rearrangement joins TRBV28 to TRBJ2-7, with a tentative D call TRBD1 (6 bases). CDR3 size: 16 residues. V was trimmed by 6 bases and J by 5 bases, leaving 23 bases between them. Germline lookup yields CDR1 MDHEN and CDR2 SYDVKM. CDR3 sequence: CASSPTQGIQPNEQYV. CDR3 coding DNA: TGTGCCAGCAGCCCCACCCAGGGGATCCAACCTAACGAGCAGTACGTC.

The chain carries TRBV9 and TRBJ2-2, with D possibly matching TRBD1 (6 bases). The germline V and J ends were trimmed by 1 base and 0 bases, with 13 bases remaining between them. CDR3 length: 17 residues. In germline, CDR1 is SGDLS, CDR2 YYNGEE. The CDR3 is CASSVTRDKTNTGELFF. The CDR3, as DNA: TGTGCCAGCAGCGTAACAAGGGACAAAACGAACACCGGGGAGCTGTTTTTT.

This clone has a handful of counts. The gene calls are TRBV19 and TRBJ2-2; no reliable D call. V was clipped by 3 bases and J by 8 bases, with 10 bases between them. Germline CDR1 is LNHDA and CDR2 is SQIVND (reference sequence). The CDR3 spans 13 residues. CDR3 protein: CASSITTIGELFF. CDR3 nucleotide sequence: TGTGCCAGTAGTATTACCACAATAGGGGAGCTGTTTTTT.